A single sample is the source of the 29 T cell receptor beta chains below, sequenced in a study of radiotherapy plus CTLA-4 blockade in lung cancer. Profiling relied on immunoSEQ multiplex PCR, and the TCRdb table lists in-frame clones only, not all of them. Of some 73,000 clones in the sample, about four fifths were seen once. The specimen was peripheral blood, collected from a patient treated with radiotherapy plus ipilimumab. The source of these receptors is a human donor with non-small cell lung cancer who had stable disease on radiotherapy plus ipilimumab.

The CDR3 is CASSALRANQPQHF. CDR3 DNA sequence: TGTGCCAGCAGCGCACTCCGGGCGAATCAGCCCCAGCATTTT. The V and J genes are TRBV21-1 and TRBJ1-5. TRBV21-1 is given as a pseudogene. The CDR3 extends over 14 amino acids.

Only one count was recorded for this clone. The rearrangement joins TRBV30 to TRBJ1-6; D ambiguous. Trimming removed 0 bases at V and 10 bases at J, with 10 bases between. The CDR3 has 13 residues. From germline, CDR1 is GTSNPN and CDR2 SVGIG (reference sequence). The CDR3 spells CAWSVEGGSPLHF. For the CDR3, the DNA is TGTGCCTGGAGTGTGGAGGGAGGCTCACCCCTCCACTTT. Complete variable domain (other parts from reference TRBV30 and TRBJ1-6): SQTIHQWPATLVQPVGSPLSLECTVEGTSNPNLYWYRQAAGRGLQLLFYSVGIGQISSEVPQNLSASRPQDRQFILSSKKLLLSDSGFYLCAWSVEGGSPLHFGNGTRLTVT.

In DNA form, the CDR3 reads TGTGCCAGCCAGCCCGGGACAGGGAGAGTCTACGAGCAGTACTTC. Protein: CASQPGTGRVYEQYF. This chain connects TRBV6-1 to TRBJ2-7, with TRBD1 matching 9 bases. The germline CDR1 and CDR2 sequences are MNHNS and SASEGT. V dropped 8 bases and J dropped 3; count of bases not matched to a gene: 11. The CDR3 length is 15 residues.

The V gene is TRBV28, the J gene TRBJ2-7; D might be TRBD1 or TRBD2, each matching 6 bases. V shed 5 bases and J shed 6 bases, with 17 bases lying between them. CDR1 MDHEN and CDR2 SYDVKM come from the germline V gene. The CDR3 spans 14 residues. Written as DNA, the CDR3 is TGTGCCAGCAGTAGCAACCAAAGGGGGGTCGAGCAGTACTTC. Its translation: CASSSNQRGVEQYF.

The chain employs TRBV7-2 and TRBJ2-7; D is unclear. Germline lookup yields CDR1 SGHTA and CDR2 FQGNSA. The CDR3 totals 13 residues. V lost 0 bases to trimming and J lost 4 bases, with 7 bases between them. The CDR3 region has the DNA TGTGCCAGCAGCTTAGCGACTGGATACGAGCAGTACTTC. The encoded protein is CASSLATGYEQYF.

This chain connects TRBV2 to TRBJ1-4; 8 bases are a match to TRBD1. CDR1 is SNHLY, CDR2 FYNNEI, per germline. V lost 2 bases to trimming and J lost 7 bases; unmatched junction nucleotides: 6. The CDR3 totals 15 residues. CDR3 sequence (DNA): TGTGCCAGCAGTGAAATCTGGACAGGGTTTGAAAAACTGTTTTTT. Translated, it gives CASSEIWTGFEKLFF.

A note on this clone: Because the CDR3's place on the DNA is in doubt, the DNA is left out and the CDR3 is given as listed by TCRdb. The CDR3 loop reads CASSILARGGHNEQFF. This chain links TRBV19 with TRBJ2-1; the D call of TRBD2 is as the table states it, not checked on the DNA. CDR1 is LNHDA, CDR2 SQIVND, per germline (reference sequence). The CDR3 is 16 residues long, ends included.

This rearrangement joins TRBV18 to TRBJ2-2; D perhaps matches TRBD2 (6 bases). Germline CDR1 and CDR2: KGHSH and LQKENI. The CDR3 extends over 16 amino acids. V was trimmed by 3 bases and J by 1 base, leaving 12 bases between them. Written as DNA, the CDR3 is TGTGCCAGCTCACCTCCCGGGAGATTGAACACCGGGGAGCTGTTTTTT. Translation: CASSPPGRLNTGELFF.

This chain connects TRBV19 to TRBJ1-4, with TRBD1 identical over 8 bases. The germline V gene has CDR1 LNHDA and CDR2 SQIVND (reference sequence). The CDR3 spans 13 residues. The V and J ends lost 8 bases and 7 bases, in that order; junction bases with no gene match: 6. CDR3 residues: CASGGQVGEKLFF. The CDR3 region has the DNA TGTGCCAGTGGGGGACAGGTCGGTGAAAAACTGTTTTTT.

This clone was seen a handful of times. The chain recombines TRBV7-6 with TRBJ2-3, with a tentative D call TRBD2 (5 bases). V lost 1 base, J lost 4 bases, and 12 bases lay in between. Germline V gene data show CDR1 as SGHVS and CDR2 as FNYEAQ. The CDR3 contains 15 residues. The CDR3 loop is CASSLGGNEPDTQYF. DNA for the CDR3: TGTGCCAGCAGCTTAGGAGGGAATGAGCCAGATACGCAGTATTTT.

The CDR3 nucleotides are TGTGCCAGCAGCTCAAGCCCCGGGGGGCTGAACACCGGGGAGCTGTTTTTT. It encodes CASSSSPGGLNTGELFF. J is TRBJ2-2 and V is TRBV7-2; a possible D gene is TRBD2 (7 bases). CDR3 length: 17 residues. Trimming cost V 4 bases and J 1 base, with 16 bases left between them. Germline CDR1 is SGHTA and CDR2 is FQGNSA.

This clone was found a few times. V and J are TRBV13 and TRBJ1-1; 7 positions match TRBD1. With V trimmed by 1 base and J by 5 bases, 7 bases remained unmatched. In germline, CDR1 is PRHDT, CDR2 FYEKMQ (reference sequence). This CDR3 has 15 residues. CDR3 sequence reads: CASSLVMAGGTEAFF. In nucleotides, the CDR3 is TGTGCCAGCAGCTTAGTTATGGCAGGGGGAACTGAAGCTTTCTTT.

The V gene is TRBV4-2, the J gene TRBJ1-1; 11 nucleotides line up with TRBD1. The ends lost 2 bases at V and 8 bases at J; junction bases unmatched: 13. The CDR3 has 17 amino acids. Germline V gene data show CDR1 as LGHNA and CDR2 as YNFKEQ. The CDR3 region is CASSQLPGTGGNSEAFF. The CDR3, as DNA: TGTGCCAGCAGCCAACTCCCCGGGACAGGGGGTAATTCCGAAGCTTTCTTT.

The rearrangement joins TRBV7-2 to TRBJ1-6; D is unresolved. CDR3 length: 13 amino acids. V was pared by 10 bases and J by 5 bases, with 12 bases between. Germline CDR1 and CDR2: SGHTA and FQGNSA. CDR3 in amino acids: CATTVANNSPLHF. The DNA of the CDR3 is TGTGCCACCACGGTGGCCAATAATTCACCCCTCCACTTT.

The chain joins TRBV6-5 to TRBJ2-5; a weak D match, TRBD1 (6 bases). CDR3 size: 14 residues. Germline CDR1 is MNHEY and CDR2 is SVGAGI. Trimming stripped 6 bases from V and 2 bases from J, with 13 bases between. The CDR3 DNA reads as TGTGCCAGCAGAAAGTACAGGGCTCAAGAGACCCAGTACTTC. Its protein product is CASRKYRAQETQYF.

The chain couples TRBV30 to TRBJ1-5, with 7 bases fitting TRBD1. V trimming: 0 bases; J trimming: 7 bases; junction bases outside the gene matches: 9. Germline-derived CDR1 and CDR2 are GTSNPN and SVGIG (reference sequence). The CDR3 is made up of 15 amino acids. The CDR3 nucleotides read TGTGCCTGGAGTGTAGAAGGGGGCTGGGGGCAGCCCCAGCATTTT. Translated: CAWSVEGGWGQPQHF.

The CDR3 loop reads CATPDRGSNQPQHF. The CDR3 coding sequence is TGTGCCACCCCCGACAGGGGAAGCAATCAGCCCCAGCATTTT. The chain uses TRBV15 and TRBJ1-5; 8 positions match TRBD1. CDR1 and CDR2 (germline): LNHNV, YYDKDF (reference sequence). After removal of 8 bases from V and 1 base from J, the junction contained 4 bases not matched to a gene. CDR3 length: 14 residues.

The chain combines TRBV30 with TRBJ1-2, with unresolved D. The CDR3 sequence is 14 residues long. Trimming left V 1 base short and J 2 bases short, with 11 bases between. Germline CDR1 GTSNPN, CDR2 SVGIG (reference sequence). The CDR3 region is CAWSENFGNYGYTF. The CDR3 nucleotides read TGTGCCTGGAGTGAAAACTTCGGAAACTATGGCTACACCTTC.

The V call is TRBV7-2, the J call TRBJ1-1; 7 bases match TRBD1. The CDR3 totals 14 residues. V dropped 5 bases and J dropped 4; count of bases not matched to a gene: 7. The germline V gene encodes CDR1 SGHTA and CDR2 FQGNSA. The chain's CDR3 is CASSPQGRRTEAFF. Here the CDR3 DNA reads TGTGCCAGCAGCCCACAGGGGCGACGCACTGAAGCTTTCTTT.

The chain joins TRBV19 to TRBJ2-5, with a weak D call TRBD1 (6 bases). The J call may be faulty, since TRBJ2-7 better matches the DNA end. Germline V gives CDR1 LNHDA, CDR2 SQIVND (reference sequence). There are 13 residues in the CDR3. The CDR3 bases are TGTGCCAGTAGTATTGAGGGGGTGGGCGAGCAGTACTTC. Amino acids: CASSIEGVGEQYF.

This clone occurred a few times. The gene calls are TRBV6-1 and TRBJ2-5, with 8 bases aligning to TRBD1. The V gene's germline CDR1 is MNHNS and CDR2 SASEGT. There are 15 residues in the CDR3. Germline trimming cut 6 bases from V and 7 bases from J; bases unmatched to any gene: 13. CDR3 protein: CASRDPGQVLGTQYF. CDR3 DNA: TGTGCCAGCAGGGACCCGGGACAGGTCCTGGGGACCCAGTACTTC.

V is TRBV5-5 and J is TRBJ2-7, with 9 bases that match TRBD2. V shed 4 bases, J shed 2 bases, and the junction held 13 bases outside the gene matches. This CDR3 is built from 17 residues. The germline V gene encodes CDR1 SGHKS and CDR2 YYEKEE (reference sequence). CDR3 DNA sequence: TGTGCCAGCAGCCCGGGTAGCGGGAGAAGGGGTACCTACGAGCAGTACTTC. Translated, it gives CASSPGSGRRGTYEQYF.

CDR3 sequence (DNA): TGTGCCAGCAGTTATCTGACAATGAGCAATCAGCCCCAGCATTTT. Translated: CASSYLTMSNQPQHF. J is TRBJ1-5 and V is TRBV6-5, with no clear D. The V and J ends lost 3 bases and 1 base respectively, with 10 bases between them. The germline V gene encodes CDR1 MNHEY and CDR2 SVGAGI. The CDR3 loop spans 15 amino acids.

CDR3 residues: CASSNGIGQKPNEKLFF. The CDR3 region has the DNA TGTGCCAGCAGCAATGGGATTGGGCAGAAACCTAATGAAAAACTGTTTTTT. The chain uses TRBV9 and TRBJ1-4; no firm D call. V was cut by 4 bases and J by 3 bases, with 19 bases left in between. CDR1 SGDLS and CDR2 YYNGEE come from the germline V gene. CDR3 length: 17 residues.

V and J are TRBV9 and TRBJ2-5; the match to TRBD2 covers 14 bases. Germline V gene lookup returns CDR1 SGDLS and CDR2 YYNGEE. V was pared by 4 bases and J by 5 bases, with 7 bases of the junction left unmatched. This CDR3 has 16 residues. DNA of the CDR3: TGTGCCAGCAGCTCCGGACTAGCGGGGGGACGGGAGACCCAGTACTTC. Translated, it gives CASSSGLAGGRETQYF.

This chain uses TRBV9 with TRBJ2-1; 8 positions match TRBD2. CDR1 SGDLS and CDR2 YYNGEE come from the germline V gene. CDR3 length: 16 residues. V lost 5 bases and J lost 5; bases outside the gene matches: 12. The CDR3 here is CASSATSLAGDNEQFF. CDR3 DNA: TGTGCCAGCAGTGCCACTTCTCTAGCGGGCGACAATGAGCAGTTCTTC.

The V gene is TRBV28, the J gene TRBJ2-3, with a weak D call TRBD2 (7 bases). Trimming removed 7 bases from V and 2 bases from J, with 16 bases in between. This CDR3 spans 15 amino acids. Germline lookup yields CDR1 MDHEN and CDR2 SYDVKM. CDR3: CASTGVGGATDTQYF. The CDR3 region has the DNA TGTGCCAGCACCGGGGTTGGGGGGGCCACAGATACGCAGTATTTT.

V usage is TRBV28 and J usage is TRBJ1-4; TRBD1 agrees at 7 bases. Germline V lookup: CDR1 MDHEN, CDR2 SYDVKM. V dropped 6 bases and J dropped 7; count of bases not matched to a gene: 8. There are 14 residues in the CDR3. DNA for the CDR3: TGTGCCAGCAGCGTGACAGGGAGCGGTGAAAAACTGTTTTTT. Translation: CASSVTGSGEKLFF.

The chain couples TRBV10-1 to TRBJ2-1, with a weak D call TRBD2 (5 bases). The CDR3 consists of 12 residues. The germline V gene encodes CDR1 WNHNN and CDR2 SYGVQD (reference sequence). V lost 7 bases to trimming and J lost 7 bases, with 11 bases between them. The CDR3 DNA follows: TGCGCCAGCAAGACTAACCGAAATGAGCAGTTCTTC. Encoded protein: CASKTNRNEQFF.